A single sample gave rise to the 6 T cell receptor beta chains below, sequenced in a study of T-cell memory formation after mild COVID-19. MiXCR was run by TCRdb on the 5' RACE reads, yielding one entry per CDR3 protein. The sample consists of about 390,000 distinct CDR3 sequences, about 15% of them appearing once. Sequencing was done on a sample of PBMCs or a T cell subset sorted from them (not recorded which). These TCRs come from a man aged 18 to 29 who had mild COVID-19 (a few samples of this study predate the infection). Cell type and time point are not known.

The V call is TRBV20-1, the J call TRBJ1-6; no clear D. The CDR3 runs to 13 residues. Germline CDR1 DFQATT, CDR2 SNEGSKA (reference sequence). Trimming removed 6 bases at V and 7 bases at J, with 13 bases between. CDR3 coding DNA: TGCAGTGCCCCTGGACGCATGAATTCACCCCTCCACTTT. Protein sequence: CSAPGRMNSPLHF.

This clonotype occurred a few times. This chain connects TRBV4-1 to TRBJ2-5, with 7 bases fitting TRBD1. V was clipped by 4 bases and J by 5 bases; unmatched bases: 7. CDR3 length: 14 amino acids. From germline, CDR1 is MGHRA and CDR2 YSYEKL. CDR3 in amino acids: CASSLRGPRETQYF. The CDR3 DNA sequence: TGCGCCAGCAGCCTTAGGGGGCCGCGGGAGACCCAGTACTTC.

This clonotype was counted a few times. This chain uses TRBV5-1 with TRBJ2-3; possibly TRBD1 for D (5 bases). CDR3 length equals 16 residues. The V gene's germline CDR1 is SGHRS and CDR2 YFSETQ. V lost 0 bases and J 4 bases, leaving 15 bases between the germline ends. The CDR3 loop reads CASSLAFNLGADTQYF. The CDR3 nucleotides read TGCGCCAGCAGCTTGGCTTTCAACTTAGGGGCAGATACGCAGTATTTT.

The chain combines TRBV9 with TRBJ1-5; 8 bases agree with TRBD1. Germline CDR1 is SGDLS and CDR2 is YYNGEE. The CDR3 is 15 residues long. V shed 0 bases and J 5 bases; nucleotides not matched to a gene: 4. The CDR3 loop is CASSVGTGIHQPQHF. In DNA, the CDR3 is TGTGCCAGCAGCGTAGGGACAGGGATTCATCAGCCCCAGCATTTT.

This clonotype appeared a few times. The chain recombines TRBV7-8 with TRBJ1-3; maybe TRBD1 (5 bases). V lost 8 bases and J 0 bases, leaving 14 bases between the germline ends. Germline V gene data show CDR1 as SGHVS and CDR2 as FQNEAQ. The CDR3 has 15 residues. This chain's CDR3 is CASSRGLSSGNTIYF. CDR3 DNA: TGTGCCAGCTCCCGGGGGTTAAGCTCTGGAAACACCATATATTTT. Full variable domain (remainder filled in from reference TRBV7-8 and TRBJ1-3): GAGVSQSPRYKVAKRGQDVALRCDPISGHVSLFWYQQALGQGPEFLTYFQNEAQLDKSGLPSDRFFAERPEGSVSTLKIQRTQQEDSAVYLCASSRGLSSGNTIYFGEGSWLTVV.

This clonotype appeared a few times. V usage is TRBV28 and J usage is TRBJ1-4, with D perhaps matching TRBD1 (5 bases). This CDR3 has 12 amino acids. The germline V gene has CDR1 MDHEN and CDR2 SYDVKM. The V end was cut by 5 bases, the J end by 7 bases, with 8 bases between. The CDR3 DNA is TGTGCCAGCAGTCGGGACTTTGAAAAACTGTTTTTT. Its protein product is CASSRDFEKLFF.